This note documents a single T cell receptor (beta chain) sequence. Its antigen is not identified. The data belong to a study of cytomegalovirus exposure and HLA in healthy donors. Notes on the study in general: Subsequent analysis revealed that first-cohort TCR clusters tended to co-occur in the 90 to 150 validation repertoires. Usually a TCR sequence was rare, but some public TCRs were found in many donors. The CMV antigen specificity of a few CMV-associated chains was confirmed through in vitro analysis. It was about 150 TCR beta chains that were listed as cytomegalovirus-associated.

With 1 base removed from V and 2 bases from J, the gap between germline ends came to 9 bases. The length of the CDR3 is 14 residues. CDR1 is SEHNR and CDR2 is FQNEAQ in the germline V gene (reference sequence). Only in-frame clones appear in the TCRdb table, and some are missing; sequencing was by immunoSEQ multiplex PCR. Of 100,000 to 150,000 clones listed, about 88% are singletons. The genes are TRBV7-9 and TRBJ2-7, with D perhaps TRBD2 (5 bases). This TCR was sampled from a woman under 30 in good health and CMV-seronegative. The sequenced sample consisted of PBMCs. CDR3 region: CASSLGPGTYEQYF. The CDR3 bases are TGTGCCAGCAGCTTAGGGCCGGGGACCTACGAGCAGTACTTC.